This TCR beta chain comes out of a study of T cell responses to AZD1222 COVID-19 vaccine. About this clone itself: Its antigen is not known.

Germline values: CDR1 SGHAT, CDR2 FQNNGV. The CDR3 totals 14 residues. V shed 4 bases and J shed 1 base, with 11 bases lying between them. The assay was immunoSEQ multiplex PCR, and TCRdb's table has in-frame clones only and misses some. Of some 180,000 clones listed, around 90% are singletons. Study-level points and caveats: Nearly half of spike-specific TCRs reportedly go after variant regions that carry no mutations. Baseline seropositivity characterized only a handful of AZD1222 recipients. Females made up more of the donors, who were largely white British, and clonal diversity may have come out too low.

This specimen consisted of peripheral blood, obtained 28 days after the second AZD1222 dose. The chain links TRBV11-2 to TRBJ2-7; D remains ambiguous. The TCR was taken from an adult who received the AZD1222 COVID-19 vaccine. The CDR3 sequence: CASSSRRSSYEQYF. The CDR3, as DNA: TGTGCCAGCAGCTCCCGTCGGTCTTCCTACGAGCAGTACTTC.